This T cell receptor beta chain is drawn from a study of blood T cell repertoires in COVID-19. From germline, CDR1 is SNHLY and CDR2 FYNNEI. CDR3 length: 14 amino acids. Trimming shortened V by 8 bases and J by 10 bases, and 21 bases separated the two germline ends. The method was immunoSEQ multiplex PCR; TCRdb's version includes in-frame clones alone and lacks a portion of them. The table has some 130,000 clones, roughly three quarters seen once. This TCR was sampled from a woman aged 70 to 79 with acute or convalescent COVID-19. The chain couples TRBV2 to TRBJ2-1; D perhaps matches TRBD2 (5 bases). Sequencing was performed on peripheral blood. The CDR3 DNA follows: TGTGCCAGCGAGTCGGACTTTAGTCGGAGGGAGCAGTTCTTC. Translated, it gives CASESDFSRREQFF.